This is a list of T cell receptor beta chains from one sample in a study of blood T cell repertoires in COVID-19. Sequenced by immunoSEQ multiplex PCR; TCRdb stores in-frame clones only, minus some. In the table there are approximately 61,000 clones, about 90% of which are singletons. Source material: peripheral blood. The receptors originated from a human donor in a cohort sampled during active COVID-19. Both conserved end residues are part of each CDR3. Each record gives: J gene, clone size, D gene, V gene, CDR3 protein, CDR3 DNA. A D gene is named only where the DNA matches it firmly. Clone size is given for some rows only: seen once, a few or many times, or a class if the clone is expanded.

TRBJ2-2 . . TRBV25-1 CASSEVATGELFF TGTGCCAGCAGTGAAGTAGCAACCGGGGAGCTGTTTTTT
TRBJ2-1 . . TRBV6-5 CASSYSREQFF TGTGCCAGCAGTTACTCGAGAGAGCAGTTCTTC
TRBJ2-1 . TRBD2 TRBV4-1 CASSQARTSGDNEQFF TGCGCCAGCAGCCAAGCTCGGACTAGCGGAGACAATGAGCAGTTCTTC
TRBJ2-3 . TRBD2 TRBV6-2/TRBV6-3 CASSPVGGGTDTQYF TGTGCCAGCAGCCCAGTTGGGGGGGGCACAGATACGCAGTATTTT
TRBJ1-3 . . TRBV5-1 CASSLRGRSPSGNTIYF TGCGCCAGCAGCTTGAGAGGTAGGAGCCCATCTGGAAACACCATATATTTT
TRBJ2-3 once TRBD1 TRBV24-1 CATRPGTGSSTDTQYF TGTGCCACCAGACCAGGGACAGGATCTAGCACAGATACGCAGTATTTT
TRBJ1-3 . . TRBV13 CASSSRTGRSPGNTIYF TGTGCCAGCAGCTCGCGTACAGGGAGATCCCCCGGAAACACCATATATTTT
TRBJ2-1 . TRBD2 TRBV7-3 CASSLEGSGVYNEQFF TGTGCCAGCAGCTTAGAAGGTAGCGGGGTGTACAATGAGCAGTTCTTC
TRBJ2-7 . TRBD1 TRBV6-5 CASSGTGPPYEQYF TGTGCCAGCAGCGGGACAGGGCCTCCCTACGAGCAGTACTTC
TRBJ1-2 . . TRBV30 CAWSVGQTYGYTF TGTGCCTGGAGTGTGGGGCAGACCTATGGCTACACCTTC
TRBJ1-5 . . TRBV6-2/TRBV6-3 CASSYTLAGQSPQHF TGTGCCAGCAGTTACACGCTGGCAGGGCAATCGCCCCAGCATTTT
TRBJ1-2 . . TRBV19 CASSSGHSANYGYTF TGTGCCAGTAGCTCGGGACACAGCGCTAACTATGGCTACACCTTC
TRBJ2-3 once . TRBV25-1 CASSHTVTTQYF TGTGCCAGCAGCCACACAGTTACAACGCAGTATTTT
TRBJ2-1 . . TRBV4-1 CASTGNYNEQFF TGCGCCAGCACCGGGAACTACAATGAGCAGTTCTTC
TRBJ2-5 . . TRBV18 CASSLNRAGGQETQYF TGTGCCAGCTCACTAAACAGGGCTGGTGGGCAAGAGACCCAGTACTTC
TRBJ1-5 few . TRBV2 CASSRVGQPQHF TGTGCCAGCAGCAGGGTCGGTCAGCCCCAGCATTTT
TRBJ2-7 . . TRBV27 CASSSATEIYEQYF TGTGCCAGCAGTTCGGCGACAGAGATCTACGAGCAGTACTTC
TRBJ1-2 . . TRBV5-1 CASSLESANYGYTF TGCGCCAGCAGCTTGGAGTCGGCTAACTATGGCTACACCTTC
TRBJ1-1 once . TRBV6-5 CASIRGGTEAFF TGTGCCAGCATAAGAGGGGGCACTGAAGCTTTCTTT
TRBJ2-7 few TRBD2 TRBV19 CASSDPGRGSYEQYF TGTGCCAGTAGTGATCCAGGGCGGGGGTCCTACGAGCAGTACTTC
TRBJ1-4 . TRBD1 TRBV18 CASSPGQGREKLFF TGTGCCAGCTCACCCGGACAGGGAAGAGAAAAACTGTTTTTT
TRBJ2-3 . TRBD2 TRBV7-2 CASSLGAAGTGTDTQYF TGTGCCAGCAGCTTAGGGGCAGCGGGAACCGGCACAGATACGCAGTATTTT
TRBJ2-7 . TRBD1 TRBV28 CASSLTGGTYEQYF TGTGCCAGCAGCCTTACAGGGGGGACCTACGAGCAGTACTTC
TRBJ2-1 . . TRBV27 CASSIQGHNNEQFF TGTGCCAGCAGTATCCAGGGGCACAACAATGAGCAGTTCTTC
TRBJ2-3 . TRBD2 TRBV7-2 CASSSSGRAADTQYF TGTGCCAGCAGCTCGAGCGGGAGGGCCGCAGATACGCAGTATTTT
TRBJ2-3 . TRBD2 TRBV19 CASTPISGRVSPDTQYF TGTGCCAGTACCCCCATCAGCGGGAGGGTTTCGCCAGATACGCAGTATTTT
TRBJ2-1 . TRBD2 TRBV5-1 CASSLEFGRAGHNEQFF TGCGCCAGCAGCTTGGAGTTCGGGAGGGCCGGGCACAATGAGCAGTTCTTC
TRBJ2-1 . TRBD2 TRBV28 CASRNSGLAGYNEQFF TGTGCCAGCAGGAACTCGGGACTAGCGGGGTACAATGAGCAGTTCTTC
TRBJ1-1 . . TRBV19 CATKEGPLEAFF TGTGCTACTAAGGAGGGACCCCTTGAAGCTTTCTTT
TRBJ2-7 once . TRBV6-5 CASSFTRKDEQYF TGTGCCAGCAGTTTTACTAGAAAGGACGAGCAGTACTTC
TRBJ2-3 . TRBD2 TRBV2 CASRVSGRGTDTQYF TGTGCCAGCAGAGTAAGCGGGAGGGGTACAGATACGCAGTATTTT
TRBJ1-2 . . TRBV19 CASSMGRIQHGYTF TGTGCCAGTAGTATGGGCAGGATACAACATGGCTACACCTTC
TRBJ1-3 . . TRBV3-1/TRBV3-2 CASSLQGRGNTIYF TGTGCCAGCAGCCTCCAGGGGAGAGGAAACACCATATATTTT
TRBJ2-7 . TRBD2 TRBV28 CASRTSGRPHEQYF TGTGCCAGCAGGACTAGCGGGAGGCCCCACGAGCAGTACTTC
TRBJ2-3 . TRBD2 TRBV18 CASSPSLAGGPAGTQYF TGTGCCAGCTCACCATCCCTAGCGGGAGGGCCCGCAGGGACGCAGTATTTT
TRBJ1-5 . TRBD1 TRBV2 CASTQGGGNQPQHF TGTGCCAGCACCCAGGGGGGAGGCAATCAGCCCCAGCATTTT
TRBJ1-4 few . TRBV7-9 CASSLASGRAEEKLFF TGTGCCAGCAGCTTAGCGAGTGGGAGGGCCGAGGAAAAACTGTTTTTT
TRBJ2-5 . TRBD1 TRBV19 CASSIFGTGDLETQYF TGTGCCAGTAGTATTTTCGGGACAGGGGATCTGGAGACCCAGTACTTC
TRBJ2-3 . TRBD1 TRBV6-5 CASSSPGQATDTQYF TGTGCCAGCAGTTCACCGGGACAGGCAACAGATACGCAGTATTTT